The clone carrying this T cell receptor beta chain was recorded a few times. The record originates from a study of T-cell memory formation after mild COVID-19. The wider study: Largely, the TCR clusters proved donor specific.

TCRdb redid the calling of the 5' RACE reads with MiXCR, one entry per CDR3 protein. The data show approximately 300,000 distinct CDR3 sequences, with 15% seen just once and roughly 20% held by the top ten. This CDR3 is 13 amino acids long. Germline V CDR1 and CDR2: DFQATT, SNEGSKA (reference sequence). V was cut by 3 bases and J by 9 bases, with 12 bases left in between. The receptor was isolated from a man aged 18 to 30 who had mild COVID-19 (a few samples of this study predate the infection). Cell type and time point are not known. The genes are TRBV20-1 and TRBJ1-6, with D possibly TRBD1 on 5 matching bases. Sample: PBMCs or a T cell subset sorted from them (not recorded which). This CDR3 reads CSARTVGTSPLHF. The CDR3, as DNA: TGCAGTGCTAGGACAGTAGGTACTTCACCCCTCCACTTT.